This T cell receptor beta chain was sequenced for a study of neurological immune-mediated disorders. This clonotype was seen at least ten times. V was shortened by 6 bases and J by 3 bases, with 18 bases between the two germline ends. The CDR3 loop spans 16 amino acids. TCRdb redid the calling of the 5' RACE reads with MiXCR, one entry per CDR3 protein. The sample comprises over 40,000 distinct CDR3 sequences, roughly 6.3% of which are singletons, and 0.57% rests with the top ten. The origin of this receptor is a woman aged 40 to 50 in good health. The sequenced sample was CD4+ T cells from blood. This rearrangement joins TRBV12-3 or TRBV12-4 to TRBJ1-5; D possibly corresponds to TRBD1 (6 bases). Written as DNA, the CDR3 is TGTGCCAGCAGCCCAGGGGTACTTTCCGCCAATCAGCCCCAGCATTTT. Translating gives CASSPGVLSANQPQHF.